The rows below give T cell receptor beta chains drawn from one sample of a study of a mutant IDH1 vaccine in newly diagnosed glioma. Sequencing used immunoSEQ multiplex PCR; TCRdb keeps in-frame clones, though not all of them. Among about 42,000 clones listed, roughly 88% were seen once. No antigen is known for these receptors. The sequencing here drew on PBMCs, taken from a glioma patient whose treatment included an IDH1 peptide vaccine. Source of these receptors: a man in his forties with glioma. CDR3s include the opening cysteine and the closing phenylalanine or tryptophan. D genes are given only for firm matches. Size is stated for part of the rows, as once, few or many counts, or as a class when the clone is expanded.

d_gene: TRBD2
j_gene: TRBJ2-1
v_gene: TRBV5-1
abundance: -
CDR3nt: TGCGCCAGCAGCTTCGGACTAGCGGGAGTTGACAATGAGCAGTTCTTC
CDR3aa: CASSFGLAGVDNEQFF

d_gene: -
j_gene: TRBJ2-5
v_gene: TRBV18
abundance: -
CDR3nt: TGTGCCAGCTCACCCACCGGGCCTGTACAAGAGACCCAGTACTTC
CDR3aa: CASSPTGPVQETQYF

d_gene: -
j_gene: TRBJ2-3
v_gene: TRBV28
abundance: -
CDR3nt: TGTGCCAGCAGTTTGGGGGCGGGCCCGGTAGGCTTGCGTACGCAGTATTTT
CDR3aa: CASSLGAGPVGLRTQYF

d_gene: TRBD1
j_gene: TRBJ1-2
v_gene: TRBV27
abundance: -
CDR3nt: TGTGCCAGCAGTTCCCGACGCAGACAGGGGGCCAACTACACCTTC
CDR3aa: CASSSRRRQGANYTF

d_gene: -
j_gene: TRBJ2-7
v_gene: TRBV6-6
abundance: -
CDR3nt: TGTGCCAGCAGTTATCGCCCTGGCGGCTCAACCTACGAGCAGTACTTC
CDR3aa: CASSYRPGGSTYEQYF

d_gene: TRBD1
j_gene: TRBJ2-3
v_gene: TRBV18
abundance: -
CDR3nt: TGTGCCAGCTCACCACGGACAGGGGGAAGCACAGATACGCAGTATTTT
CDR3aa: CASSPRTGGSTDTQYF

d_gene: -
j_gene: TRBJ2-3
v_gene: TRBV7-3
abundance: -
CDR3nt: TGTGCCAGCAGCCCGGCAGGGCCTGCAGATACGCAGTATTTT
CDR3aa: CASSPAGPADTQYF

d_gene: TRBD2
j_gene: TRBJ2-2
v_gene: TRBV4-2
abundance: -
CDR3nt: TGTGCCAGCAGCAACCTAGCGGGGAGTACCGGGGAGCTGTTTTTT
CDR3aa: CASSNLAGSTGELFF

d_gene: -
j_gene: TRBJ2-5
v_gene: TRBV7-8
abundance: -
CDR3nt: TGTGCCAGCAGCTTATCGTCGGGGAGGGAGACCCAGTACTTC
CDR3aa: CASSLSSGRETQYF

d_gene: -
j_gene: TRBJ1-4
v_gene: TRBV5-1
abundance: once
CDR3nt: TGCGCCAGCAGCAGGGGATATGGTGAAAAACTGTTTTTT
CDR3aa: CASSRGYGEKLFF

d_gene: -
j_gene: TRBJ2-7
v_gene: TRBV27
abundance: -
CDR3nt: TGTGCCAGCAGTTCACCCCTACCATTCACGAGGCAGTACTTC
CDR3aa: CASSSPLPFTRQYF

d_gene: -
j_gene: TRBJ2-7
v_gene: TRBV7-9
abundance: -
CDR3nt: TGTGCCAGCAGCTTAGCGTTATCCGGGTCCAACTACGAGCAGTACTTC
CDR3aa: CASSLALSGSNYEQYF

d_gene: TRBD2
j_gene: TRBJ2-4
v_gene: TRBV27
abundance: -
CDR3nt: TGTGCCAGCAGTTTATTAGGGACTAGCGGGCAACAGGGGAAAAACATTCAGTACTTC
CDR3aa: CASSLLGTSGQQGKNIQYF

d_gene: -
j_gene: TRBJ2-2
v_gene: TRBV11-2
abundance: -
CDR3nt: TGTGCCAGCAGATCCAGGGGGGTCGGGGAGCTGTTTTTT
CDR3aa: CASRSRGVGELFF

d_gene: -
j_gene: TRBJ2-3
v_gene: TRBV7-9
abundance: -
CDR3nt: TGTGCCAGCGGCGCTGAAGATACGCAGTATTTT
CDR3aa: CASGAEDTQYF